The TCR beta chain described here comes from a study of T cell repertoires in cytomegalovirus infection. In the case of this clonotype: The antigen is unknown. The junction shows a germline mismatch at one end, possibly a read error.

Using its own MiXCR run on the reads, TCRdb lists one record per CDR3 protein. Altogether 100,000 or so distinct CDR3 sequences are present, around 22% being singletons, with the ten largest covering around 40%. Study results and caveats: What dominated the ex vivo response were HLA-C-restricted CMV-specific TCR beta clonotypes.

This CDR3 region has 13 residues. CDR1 is SGHTA, CDR2 FQGNSA, per germline. The chain couples TRBV7-2 to TRBJ2-1; the match to TRBD2 covers 10 bases. The sequenced material came from CD8+ T cells from PBMCs. This sequence was found in a human donor in good health (CMV status not recorded). Some clones in this sample may be carry-over from other donors' samples. CDR3 amino acids: CACSSTLTSGALF. The CDR3 DNA is TGTGCCTGCAGCTCAACACTCACTAGCGGGGCCCTTTTC.